This T cell receptor (beta chain) comes out of a study of blood T cell repertoires in COVID-19. Overall study context: Researchers got acute and convalescent COVID-19 samples from the United States, Italy and Spain. Sample material is recorded as cDNA or gDNA derived from T cells, B-cell-depleted T cells, or PBMCs.

Germline CDR1 is KGHSH and CDR2 is LQKENI. This CDR3 has 14 residues. V lost 4 bases, J lost 7 bases, and 6 bases stayed unmatched. Clinical history as reported by participants underpinned cohort assignment. Study processing details: How many nucleated cells were present was estimated from reference gene primer amplification. Measured with immunoSEQ multiplex PCR; TCRdb has only the in-frame clones, and not every one. The DNA gave D and trimming, while V, J and clone size come from that table. The sample contains about 330,000 clones, roughly nine tenths of which appear only once. Sequenced: PBMCs or T cells enriched from blood (not recorded which). The rearrangement joins TRBV18 to TRBJ2-1, with 8 positions matching TRBD2. This TCR was recovered from a woman younger than 45 who had recovered from COVID-19. CDR3 protein: CASSRSREGNEQFF. The DNA for the CDR3 is TGTGCCAGCTCACGCTCCCGGGAGGGGAATGAGCAGTTCTTC.